This TCR beta chain was sequenced during a study of blood T cell repertoires in COVID-19. Study as a whole: PBMCs, B-cell-depleted T cells, or T cells provided the cDNA or gDNA that made up the material.

The repertoire was sequenced with immunoSEQ multiplex PCR; TCRdb's copy has only in-frame clones and lacks some. The sample carries approximately 28,000 clones, approximately 84% recorded once. Trimming stripped 3 bases from V and 1 base from J, with 9 bases between. Germline V lookup: CDR1 MDHEN, CDR2 SYDVKM. The CDR3 runs 14 residues. The chain links TRBV28 to TRBJ1-1; D is perhaps TRBD1 (6 bases). Sequenced input: peripheral blood. This TCR came from an older woman with acute or convalescent COVID-19. CDR3 loop: CASSFGGANTEAFF. The CDR3 region has the DNA TGTGCCAGCAGTTTTGGGGGGGCGAACACTGAAGCTTTCTTT.